This note documents a single TCR beta chain sequence. Its antigen is not known. The CDR3 runs to 15 residues. CDR1 SEHNR and CDR2 FQNEAQ come from the germline V gene (reference sequence). Trimming cost V 6 bases and J 10 bases; bases outside gene matches: 11. These data belong to a study of tumor-infiltrating lymphocytes in localized non-small cell lung cancer. Some clones are missing from TCRdb's copy, which holds only in-frame ones; the method was immunoSEQ multiplex PCR. Among roughly 9,900 clones, around 60% were seen once, and the ten largest hold 9.1%. Study-level results: Tumor T-cell fraction from TCR sequencing was not associated with recurrence-free survival (p = 0.61).

The sequence came from a human donor with non-small cell lung cancer. The chain couples TRBV7-9 to TRBJ1-6, with 8 bases lining up with TRBD1. Sequencing used lung tumor tissue. The CDR3 loop is CASRPGQGRGSPLHF. CDR3 nucleotide sequence: TGTGCCAGCAGACCCGGACAGGGCCGGGGATCACCCCTCCACTTT.